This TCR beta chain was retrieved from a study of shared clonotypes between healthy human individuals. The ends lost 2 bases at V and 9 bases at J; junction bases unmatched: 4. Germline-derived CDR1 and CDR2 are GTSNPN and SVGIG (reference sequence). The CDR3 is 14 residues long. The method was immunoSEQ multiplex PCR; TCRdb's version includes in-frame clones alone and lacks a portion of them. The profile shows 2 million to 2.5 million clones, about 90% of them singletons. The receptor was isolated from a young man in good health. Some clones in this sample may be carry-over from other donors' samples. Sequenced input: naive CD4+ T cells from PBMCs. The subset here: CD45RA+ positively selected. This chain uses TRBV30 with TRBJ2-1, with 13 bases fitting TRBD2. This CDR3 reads CAWSTLAGGTEQFF. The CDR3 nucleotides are TGTGCCTGGAGTACACTAGCGGGAGGGACTGAGCAGTTCTTC. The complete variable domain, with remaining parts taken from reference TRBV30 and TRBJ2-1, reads SQTIHQWPATLVQPVGSPLSLECTVEGTSNPNLYWYRQAAGRGLQLLFYSVGIGQISSEVPQNLSASRPQDRQFILSSKKLLLSDSGFYLCAWSTLAGGTEQFFGPGTRLTVL.